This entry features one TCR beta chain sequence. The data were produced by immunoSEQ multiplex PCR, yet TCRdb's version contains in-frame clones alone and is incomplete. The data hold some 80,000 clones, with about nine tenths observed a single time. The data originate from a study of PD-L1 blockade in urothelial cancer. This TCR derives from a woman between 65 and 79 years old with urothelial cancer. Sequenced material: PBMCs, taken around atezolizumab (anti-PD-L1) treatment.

CDR3 loop: CASSLVAFLNTDTQYF. CDR3 coding DNA: TGTGCCAGCAGCTTAGTGGCTTTCCTGAACACAGATACGCAGTATTTT. The rearrangement links TRBV7-9 to TRBJ2-3; D is uncertain. The V gene lost 1 base and the J gene lost 2 bases, with 13 bases spanning the gap. CDR1 SEHNR and CDR2 FQNEAQ come from the germline V gene (reference sequence). The CDR3 runs to 16 residues.